The rows below give T cell receptor beta chains drawn from one sample of a study of T cell responses to AZD1222 COVID-19 vaccine. Produced via immunoSEQ multiplex PCR; TCRdb's table is partial and in-frame only. The sample comprises some 170,000 clones, roughly 90% of which are singletons, and roughly 4.3% rests with the top ten. The specimen comprised peripheral blood, sampled 28 days after the second AZD1222 dose. The receptors originated from an adult who received the AZD1222 COVID-19 vaccine. The CDR3 runs from the conserved cysteine through the conserved F or W. D genes are given only for firm matches. Only some rows state a clone size, as once, few, many or a class for expanded clones.

abundance	v_gene	j_gene	d_gene	len	CDR3nt	CDR3aa
.	TRBV15	TRBJ1-1	.	13	TGTGCCACCAGCAGAGAAGGGGCTGGGGGAGCTTTCTTT	CATSREGAGGAFF
few	TRBV10-3	TRBJ1-2	TRBD1	13	TGTGCCATCAGATCTGACAGGGGGCGAGGCTACACCTTC	CAIRSDRGRGYTF
.	TRBV18	TRBJ2-1	.	12	TGTGCCAGCTCACCACCGGAAGGGTTGGAGTTCTTC	CASSPPEGLEFF
.	TRBV5-1	TRBJ1-1	TRBD1	14	TGCGCCAGCAGCCCGGGGACAGTCAACACTGAAGCTTTCTTT	CASSPGTVNTEAFF
once	TRBV18	TRBJ1-5	.	15	TGTGCCAGCTCACCCGAATTAGGGGTAACTCAGCCCCAGCATTTT	CASSPELGVTQPQHF
.	TRBV2	TRBJ1-4	.	14	TGTGCCAGCATTAACACAGCAACTAATGAAAAACTGTTTTTT	CASINTATNEKLFF
.	TRBV4-2	TRBJ2-7	TRBD2	17	TGTGCCAGCAGCCAAGAGGCGGGGGGGTCCGTCGGCGTGCAGCAGTACTTC	CASSQEAGGSVGVQQYF
.	TRBV6-5	TRBJ2-3	.	12	TGTGCCAGCAGTCCACGATCGGGGGAAGGGTATTTT	CASSPRSGEGYF
.	TRBV19	TRBJ1-2	.	16	TGTGCCAGTAGTATATCCGGTGGAATTGGGCGTTATGGCTACACCTTC	CASSISGGIGRYGYTF
.	TRBV5-5	TRBJ1-2	.	18	TGTGCCAGCAGCCCATCTGGGGGGGTCAGGAAAAACCTCTATGGCTACACCTTC	CASSPSGGVRKNLYGYTF
.	TRBV11-2	TRBJ1-2	.	13	TGTGCCAGCAGCCCAAGCACAGACTATGGCTACACCTTC	CASSPSTDYGYTF
.	TRBV6-1	TRBJ1-2	TRBD1	15	TGTGCCAGCAGTGAGGTGGGACAGGGGGCATCTGGCTACACCTTC	CASSEVGQGASGYTF
.	TRBV9	TRBJ1-1	.	14	TGTGCCAGCAGCGTAAGAGCTAGTGGCACTGAAGCTTTCTTT	CASSVRASGTEAFF
.	TRBV20-1	TRBJ2-5	TRBD2	15	TGCAGTGCTAGTTCTTGGTCGGGAGGGGATTTGACCCAGTACTTC	CSASSWSGGDLTQYF
.	TRBV20-1	TRBJ2-2	.	11	TGCAGTGCTCGGATTACCGGGGAGCTGTTTTTT	CSARITGELFF
.	TRBV30	TRBJ1-6	.	13	TGTGCCTGGGTGGGAACAGCGAATTCACCCCTCCACTTT	CAWVGTANSPLHF
.	TRBV5-4	TRBJ1-2	.	15	TGTGCCAGCAGCTTGCGTCAGACCGCTTACTATGGCTACACCTTC	CASSLRQTAYYGYTF
once	TRBV12-3/TRBV12-4	TRBJ1-1	.	13	TGTGCCAGCAGCGAGCTGCCAAACACTGAAGCTTTCTTT	CASSELPNTEAFF
once	TRBV6-5	TRBJ1-5	.	14	TGTGCCAGCAGAACGGGAGGCCGCAATCAGCCCCAGCATTTT	CASRTGGRNQPQHF
once	TRBV7-9	TRBJ1-2	.	14	TGTGCCAGCAGCTGGGGGGGAACCAACTATGGCTACACCTTC	CASSWGGTNYGYTF
.	TRBV18	TRBJ2-5	TRBD1	13	TGTGCCAGCTCAGGACAGGGGAAGGAGACCCAGTACTTC	CASSGQGKETQYF
.	TRBV19	TRBJ1-5	.	12	TGTGCCAGTAGTATGGATGATGAGCCCCAGCATTTT	CASSMDDEPQHF
.	TRBV6-5	TRBJ1-2	.	14	TGTGCCAGCAGGGCAAGTTGGGGTGGCTATGGCTACACCTTC	CASRASWGGYGYTF
.	TRBV6-5	TRBJ2-1	.	14	TGTGCCAGCCGTAAGGACATGGGTAACAATGAGCAGTTCTTC	CASRKDMGNNEQFF
.	TRBV7-7	TRBJ2-1	.	13	TGTGCCAGCAGCTCAGCACCCGTCAATGAGCAGTTCTTC	CASSSAPVNEQFF
once	TRBV10-3	TRBJ1-2	TRBD1	15	TGTGCCATCAGTGAGTCGAAGGGGGCGGGCTATGGCTACACCTTC	CAISESKGAGYGYTF
.	TRBV3-1/TRBV3-2	TRBJ2-6	.	19	TGTGCCAGCAGCCCTAGTCGGGGGCAGTCGAGCTCTGGGGCCAACGTCCTGACTTTC	CASSPSRGQSSSGANVLTF
.	TRBV27	TRBJ1-1	.	12	TGTGCCAGCAGCACCCCAGGACATTTGGCTTTCTTT	CASSTPGHLAFF
.	TRBV14	TRBJ2-2	.	14	TGTGCCAGCACCCGGTCTTTGCCCACCGGGGAGCTGTTTTTT	CASTRSLPTGELFF
.	TRBV19	TRBJ2-4	.	15	TGTGCCACCGGAGGTGGGGGGTCAGCCAAAAACATTCAGTACTTC	CATGGGGSAKNIQYF
once	TRBV7-9	TRBJ1-2	.	16	TGTGCCAGCAGCTTAGGCGCTTGGGGCGGGGACTATGGCTACACCTTC	CASSLGAWGGDYGYTF
.	TRBV5-8	TRBJ2-1	TRBD2	14	TGTGCCAGCAGCTTGAGCGGGGGGATGAATGAGCAGTTCTTC	CASSLSGGMNEQFF
.	TRBV27	TRBJ2-5	.	15	TGTGCCAGCAGCTCCCTACTAGGGGGCCAAGAGACCCAGTACTTC	CASSSLLGGQETQYF
.	TRBV4-1	TRBJ1-6	.	17	TGCGCCAGCAGCCAAGAAGAGACAACCGCCACCTATTCACCCCTCCACTTT	CASSQEETTATYSPLHF
.	TRBV5-1	TRBJ2-3	.	14	TGCGCCAGCAGCTCCAGGGGGGAAGCAGATACGCAGTATTTT	CASSSRGEADTQYF
many	TRBV6-1	TRBJ1-5	.	11	TGTGCCAGCAGTGAAGAGCAGCCCCAGCATTTT	CASSEEQPQHF
.	TRBV7-9	TRBJ2-7	.	11	TGTGCCAGCAGCTTAGGGACTGAGCAGTACTTC	CASSLGTEQYF
.	TRBV4-1	TRBJ1-1	.	15	TGCGCCAGCAGCCTCCCAGAGCTACCGAACACTGAAGCTTTCTTT	CASSLPELPNTEAFF
.	TRBV30	TRBJ1-2	.	14	TGTGCCTGGAGTCGGGACCCTTTTTTCTATGGCTACACCTTC	CAWSRDPFFYGYTF
.	TRBV3-1/TRBV3-2	TRBJ2-5	.	16	TGTGCCAGCAGCCACCCCGCGAGACTAGGGCGAGAGACCCAGTACTTC	CASSHPARLGRETQYF
.	TRBV27	TRBJ1-2	.	16	TGTGCCAGCAGTTTATCGGTGGGGGGCGCTTTTCATGGCTACACCTTC	CASSLSVGGAFHGYTF
.	TRBV7-9	TRBJ1-4	.	14	TGTGCCAGCAGCCGCAGGTCGGGGAATGAAAAACTGTTTTTT	CASSRRSGNEKLFF
few	TRBV19	TRBJ1-2	.	12	TGTGCCAGTAGTATAACCCACTACGGCTACACCTTC	CASSITHYGYTF
.	TRBV11-2	TRBJ2-7	TRBD1	15	TGTGCCAGCAGCTTCTCCCACGGACAGGCCTACGAGCAGTACTTC	CASSFSHGQAYEQYF
.	TRBV19	TRBJ1-2	.	16	TGTGCCAGTCTCTCCCCCCAGGGAACAGGAGGCTATGGCTACACCTTC	CASLSPQGTGGYGYTF
.	TRBV5-4	TRBJ1-2	.	14	TGTGCCAGCAGCTCCCCTGGGGGGTACTATGGCTACACCTTC	CASSSPGGYYGYTF
.	TRBV5-1	TRBJ1-3	.	15	TGCGCCAGCAGCGACCAGGCCTACTCTGGAAACACCATATATTTT	CASSDQAYSGNTIYF
once	TRBV24-1	TRBJ2-5	.	18	TGTGCCACCAACGACGAAACAGGACTACAGGGACAACAAGAGACCCAGTACTTC	CATNDETGLQGQQETQYF
.	TRBV6-5	TRBJ2-2	.	13	TGTGCCAGCAGAGTACTCGCCACCGGGGAGCTGTTTTTT	CASRVLATGELFF
.	TRBV10-3	TRBJ1-6	.	15	TGTGCCATCAGTGAGTCTGGAGAAGGAGTTTCACCCCTCCACTTT	CAISESGEGVSPLHF
.	TRBV7-9	TRBJ1-2	TRBD1	14	TGTGCCAGCAGCTTAGTGGGACAGACGGGCGGCTACACCTTC	CASSLVGQTGGYTF
.	TRBV6-5	TRBJ2-7	.	15	TGTGCCAGCATTTCGGGGCCCCTTACTCCTCACGAGCAGTACTTC	CASISGPLTPHEQYF
.	TRBV7-9	TRBJ2-3	.	15	TGTGCCAGCAGCTTAGTTGTCGGGGGCACAGATACGCAGTATTTT	CASSLVVGGTDTQYF